This T cell receptor (beta chain) comes out of a study of T cells in narcolepsy. Regarding the study as a whole: Reportedly, autoreactive clonotypes were serially detected in patients' blood but not controls'. Some memory CD4+ repertoires had no autoreactive clone sequences. Autoreactive HCRT-specific and TRIB2-specific clonotypes were marked in same-patient CSF-versus-blood CD4+ comparisons.

The protocol was immunoSEQ multiplex PCR, while the TCRdb copy is restricted to in-frame clones and leaves out a portion. The sample contains 9,500 to 12,000 clones, roughly 93% of which appear only once. V trimming: 3 bases; J trimming: 1 base; junction bases outside the gene matches: 3. The V gene's germline CDR1 is LNHDA and CDR2 SQIVND (reference sequence). This CDR3 contains 16 residues. A note on this clone: Its cognate antigen is unknown.

The sample taken for sequencing was CD45RA- memory CD4+ T cells from PBMCs. The receptor was isolated from a human donor with narcolepsy. The chain combines TRBV19 with TRBJ2-5; 12 bases map to TRBD2. The CDR3 loop is CASSMTSGGPQETQYF. The CDR3 nucleotides are TGTGCCAGTAGTATGACTAGCGGGGGACCCCAAGAGACCCAGTACTTC.